Listed below are T cell receptor beta chains from one sample, sequenced in a study of shared clonotypes between healthy human individuals. Sequenced by immunoSEQ multiplex PCR; TCRdb stores in-frame clones only, minus some. Among a few million clones listed, around 90% were seen once. The sample consisted of naive CD4+ T cells from PBMCs. The origin of the receptors is a man between 18 and 35 years old in good health. Some clones in this sample may be carry-over from other donors' samples. The CDR3 runs from the conserved cysteine through the conserved F or W. The D gene is left open where the match is weak. The size field is filled for only some rows; it gives once, few, many or a size class.

clone_size | j_call | d_call | v_call | cdr3_nt | cdr3_aa
few | TRBJ1-2 | NA | TRBV10-3 | TGTGCCATCACACGGGGTACTAACTATGGCTACACCTTC | CAITRGTNYGYTF
NA | TRBJ2-6 | NA | TRBV14 | TGTGCCAGCGCTCGGGGGCTCGAACCTGGGGCCAACGTCCTGACTTTC | CASARGLEPGANVLTF
NA | TRBJ2-1 | TRBD2 | TRBV6-1 | TGTGCCAGCGCTCTAGCGGCCAACCCTCGGAATGAGCAGTTCTTC | CASALAANPRNEQFF
NA | TRBJ2-5 | NA | TRBV28 | TGTGCCAGCAGTCTTGCAGGCCCTCCGTCAGAGACCCAGTACTTC | CASSLAGPPSETQYF
NA | TRBJ1-1 | NA | TRBV30 | TGTGCCTGGAGTGTTGACCGGAACACTGAAGCTTTCTTT | CAWSVDRNTEAFF
once | TRBJ2-1 | NA | TRBV7-9 | TGTGCCAGCACTAGCCGGGGTGGGACATACAATGAGCAGTTCTTC | CASTSRGGTYNEQFF
NA | TRBJ1-2 | TRBD1 | TRBV7-3 | TGTGCCAGCAGCTTAGAGCCAGGGGGCTACTATGGCTACACCTTC | CASSLEPGGYYGYTF
NA | TRBJ2-3 | TRBD1 | TRBV7-9 | TGTGCCAGCAGCTTACTTCGTTTCCGGATACAGGGGACGACAGATACGCAGTATTTT | CASSLLRFRIQGTTDTQYF
NA | TRBJ2-1 | NA | TRBV7-9 | TGTGCCAGCAGCTCAAGCTCCTACAATGAGCAGTTCTTC | CASSSSSYNEQFF
NA | TRBJ2-7 | TRBD2 | TRBV5-5 | TGTGCCAGCAGCGGGCCCTGGGGACTAGCTGACGAGCAGTACTTC | CASSGPWGLADEQYF
NA | TRBJ2-1 | TRBD1 | TRBV7-8 | TGTGCCAGCAGCGAGCGGGACAGGGGGCGCGATGAGCAGTTCTTC | CASSERDRGRDEQFF
NA | TRBJ2-5 | TRBD1 | TRBV11-2 | TGTGCCAGCAGCACCGACAGGGGTGGAGAGACCCAGTACTTC | CASSTDRGGETQYF
once | TRBJ2-7 | NA | TRBV28 | TGTGCCAGCAGTTTTTACAGGGTTGCGACCTACGAGCAGTACTTC | CASSFYRVATYEQYF
NA | TRBJ2-3 | TRBD2 | TRBV14 | TGTGCCAGCAGACGTGGCGGGAGCAATCCGGCAGATACGCAGTATTTT | CASRRGGSNPADTQYF
NA | TRBJ2-2 | NA | TRBV4-2 | TGTGCCAGCAGCCAAGGGCAGGGGGGGACCGGGGAGCTGTTTTTT | CASSQGQGGTGELFF
NA | TRBJ1-5 | TRBD1 | TRBV27 | TGTGCCAGCAGTTTCCCGGGACAGGGGCTTTATAGCAATCAGCCCCAGCATTTT | CASSFPGQGLYSNQPQHF
NA | TRBJ2-6 | NA | TRBV27 | TGTGCCAGCAGTTTATCACCCTCTGGGGCCAACGTCCTGACTTTC | CASSLSPSGANVLTF
once | TRBJ2-3 | NA | TRBV14 | TGTGCCAGCAGCCAACGGCTCGGGCGCACAGATACGCAGTATTTT | CASSQRLGRTDTQYF
few | TRBJ1-1 | NA | TRBV2 | TGTGCCAGCACAGGGGCATCCATCAACACTGAAGCTTTCTTT | CASTGASINTEAFF
NA | TRBJ2-7 | NA | TRBV29-1 | TGCAGCGTTGGGGACAGCGGGGTGCAGTACTTC | CSVGDSGVQYF
once | TRBJ1-2 | NA | TRBV5-1 | TGCGCCAGCAGCCCGAGGACCGCCTCTAACTATGGCTACACCTTC | CASSPRTASNYGYTF
NA | TRBJ2-3 | TRBD2 | TRBV6-6 | TGTGCCAGCAGTCCGCCTAAGCGGGGGCTGACAGATACGCAGTATTTT | CASSPPKRGLTDTQYF
NA | TRBJ1-5 | NA | TRBV28 | TGTGCCAGCAGCCCTGACAAAAGCAATCAGCCCCAGCATTTT | CASSPDKSNQPQHF
NA | TRBJ1-2 | NA | TRBV4-2 | TGTGCCAGCAGCCTCGATACCCCATCAGGGAACTATGGCTACACCTTC | CASSLDTPSGNYGYTF
NA | TRBJ2-7 | NA | TRBV5-5 | TGTGCCAGCAGCCGTTCAGGTACACCCTACGAGCAGTACTTC | CASSRSGTPYEQYF
NA | TRBJ2-7 | NA | TRBV7-9 | TGTGCCAGCAGCTTAGTACCCTCCGAGCAGTACTTC | CASSLVPSEQYF
once | TRBJ1-2 | NA | TRBV7-8 | TGTGCCAGCAGCTTAGCCCCTGACGGTGGCTACACCTTC | CASSLAPDGGYTF
NA | TRBJ1-2 | NA | TRBV6-1 | TGTGCCAGCAGTGTCCGACAGACCGCATATGGCTACACCTTC | CASSVRQTAYGYTF
NA | TRBJ2-7 | TRBD1 | TRBV5-1 | TGCGCCAGCAGCGTGACAGGGTTGAGCTCCTACGAGCAGTACTTC | CASSVTGLSSYEQYF
NA | TRBJ2-2 | NA | TRBV18 | TGTGCCAGCTCGTTCCAAACCGGGGAGCTGTTTTTT | CASSFQTGELFF
NA | TRBJ2-1 | TRBD2 | TRBV18 | TGTGCCAGCTCACCTCAACTAGCGCAAATTTACAATGAGCAGTTCTTC | CASSPQLAQIYNEQFF
NA | TRBJ1-2 | TRBD1 | TRBV4-3 | TGCGCCAGCAGCCAAGATCCCGGGACAGGACCCTATGGCTACACCTTC | CASSQDPGTGPYGYTF
NA | TRBJ2-7 | NA | TRBV6-7 | TGTGCCAGCAGTTACTCCCCTGGGTCAGGGCTTTCCGAGCAGTACTTC | CASSYSPGSGLSEQYF
NA | TRBJ2-7 | NA | TRBV4-3 | TGCGCCAGCAGCCAACTAGCATTCGACACCACCTACGAGCAGTACTTC | CASSQLAFDTTYEQYF
NA | TRBJ2-1 | NA | TRBV5-1 | TGCGCCAGCAGCTCCAACAATGAGCAGTTCTTC | CASSSNNEQFF
NA | TRBJ1-1 | NA | TRBV30 | TGTGCCTTTTCAGGGGACACTGAAGCTTTCTTT | CAFSGDTEAFF
once | TRBJ1-3 | NA | TRBV2 | TGTGCCAGCAGCTCAGACCGATGGGGGGCTGGAAACACCATATATTTT | CASSSDRWGAGNTIYF
NA | TRBJ2-5 | NA | TRBV2 | TGTGCCAGCAGTAAATCCAGGGGTGTCCAAGAGACCCAGTACTTC | CASSKSRGVQETQYF
once | TRBJ1-2 | NA | TRBV12-5 | TGTGCTAGTGGCCAGATAGACGGGGGGAACTATGGCTACACCTTC | CASGQIDGGNYGYTF
few | TRBJ1-2 | NA | TRBV6-1 | TGTGCCAGCAGGCGCCCGTTCGGACAGTTCTATGGCTACACCTTC | CASRRPFGQFYGYTF
NA | TRBJ1-2 | NA | TRBV7-2 | TGTGCCAGCAGCTTAGTTGCAGGCTACACCTTC | CASSLVAGYTF
NA | TRBJ1-5 | NA | TRBV5-6 | TGTGCCAGCAGCTTGGGGTCGGTCCGCAATCAGCCCCAGCATTTT | CASSLGSVRNQPQHF
NA | TRBJ2-5 | TRBD2 | TRBV4-1 | TGCGCCAGCAGCTCCTTGCCCCTGTCTCTAGCGGGAGGAGAGACCCAGTACTTC | CASSSLPLSLAGGETQYF
NA | TRBJ2-5 | TRBD2 | TRBV28 | TGTGCCAGCAGTTCTAGACTAGCGGGCGCACAAGAGACCCAGTACTTC | CASSSRLAGAQETQYF